Included here is one T cell receptor (beta chain) sequence, with context. Trimming cost V 3 bases and J 4 bases, with 9 bases left between them. CDR3 length: 14 amino acids. The germline V gene has CDR1 ENHRY and CDR2 SYGVKD. This sample was included in a study of blood T cells in healthy people across ages. The use of a sample-barcoded 5' primer and a J-beta primer mix characterized a second PCR of roughly 6 to 11 cycles. Each CDR3 protein is one row after TCRdb ran MiXCR on the 5' RACE reads. The table lists about 1.5 million distinct CDR3 sequences, 42% of them singletons. V and J are TRBV10-3 and TRBJ1-4; D gene ambiguous. What was sequenced was blood. This TCR derives from a woman younger than 35 in good health. The chain's CDR3 is CAISDQILNEKLFF. Here the CDR3 DNA reads TGTGCCATCAGTGATCAGATACTTAATGAAAAACTGTTTTTT.